The text below deals with one TCR beta chain. Its antigen is unknown. In TCRdb, the 5' RACE reads were re-called with MiXCR into one record per CDR3 protein. In the table there are approximately 400,000 distinct CDR3 sequences, 25% to 30% of which are singletons. The sample is drawn from a study of CD8 T cells in ankylosing spondylitis. General study points: Ankylosing spondylitis blood appeared to be characterized by a TCR beta motif of under ten highly homologous variants.

Germline V CDR1 and CDR2: SNHLY, FYNNEI. The CDR3 totals 13 residues. Trimming cost V 6 bases and J 4 bases, with 12 bases left between them. The sequence was obtained from a male donor with ankylosing spondylitis. Sequenced input: blood, either unsorted or a sorted T cell fraction (not recorded which). The chain combines TRBV2 with TRBJ1-1; D uncertain. The DNA for the CDR3 is TGTGCCAGCAGCAGGTCCCTGGGCACTGAAGCTTTCTTT. Encoded protein: CASSRSLGTEAFF. The full variable domain, in which reference TRBV2 and TRBJ1-1 provide the parts outside the CDR3, is EPEVTQTPSHQVTQMGQEVILRCVPISNHLYFYWYRQILGQKVEFLVSFYNNEISEKSEIFDDQFSVERPDGSNFTLKIRSTKLEDSAMYFCASSRSLGTEAFFGQGTRLTVV.